The 5 T cell receptor beta chains below come from one sample, sequenced in a study of blood T cell repertoires in COVID-19. Sequencing was performed with immunoSEQ multiplex PCR; in TCRdb, only in-frame clones are kept and a portion is missing. The data show approximately 50,000 clones, over 75% seen once. Sample: peripheral blood. These receptors were taken from a man in his fifties or sixties with active COVID-19.

CDR3 residues: CASIASFNTGELFF. In DNA, the CDR3 is TGTGCCAGCATAGCGTCTTTCAACACCGGGGAGCTGTTTTTT. The rearrangement uses TRBV2 and TRBJ2-2; D might be TRBD2 (5 bases). Germline loops: CDR1 SNHLY, CDR2 FYNNEI. V gave up 7 bases and J gave up 2 bases, with 11 bases separating them. The CDR3 totals 14 residues. The full variable domain, completed using reference TRBV2 and TRBJ2-2, is EPEVTQTPSHQVTQMGQEVILRCVPISNHLYFYWYRQILGQKVEFLVSFYNNEISEKSEIFDDQFSVERPDGSNFTLKIRSTKLEDSAMYFCASIASFNTGELFFGEGSRLTVL.

This clone was counted a single time. This chain connects TRBV2 to TRBJ1-3; TRBD1 agrees at 8 bases. Looked up from germline, CDR1 is SNHLY and CDR2 is FYNNEI. After removal of 4 bases from V and 3 bases from J, the junction contained 2 bases not matched to a gene. CDR3 size: 14 residues. The CDR3 region has the DNA TGTGCCAGCAGTGCAACAGGGGGTGGAAACACCATATATTTT. Protein sequence: CASSATGGGNTIYF.

V gene TRBV18 combines with J gene TRBJ1-1; 7 nucleotides agree with TRBD1. Trimming removed 4 bases from V and 2 bases from J; junction bases left unmatched: 4. Germline V gives CDR1 KGHSH, CDR2 LQKENI. CDR3 length equals 14 residues. Written as DNA, the CDR3 is TGTGCCAGCTCACAGGGACAGCCCAACACTGAAGCTTTCTTT. It codes for CASSQGQPNTEAFF.

The chain has TRBV5-4 and TRBJ2-5; D is ambiguous. Germline V gene sequence: CDR1 SGHNT, CDR2 YYREEE (reference sequence). Trimming took off 4 bases at V and 4 bases at J, with 8 bases between the two ends. This CDR3 has 12 amino acids. In nucleotides, the CDR3 is TGTGCCAGCAGCCCCGGTAGAGAGACCCAGTACTTC. It yields the protein CASSPGRETQYF.

The chain has TRBV2 and TRBJ2-1; D gene uncertain. V was pared by 3 bases and J by 4 bases, with 4 bases between. This CDR3 comprises 12 residues. The germline V gene has CDR1 SNHLY and CDR2 FYNNEI. The CDR3 nucleotides read TGTGCCAGCAGTGACTATTACAATGAGCAGTTCTTC. As protein: CASSDYYNEQFF.